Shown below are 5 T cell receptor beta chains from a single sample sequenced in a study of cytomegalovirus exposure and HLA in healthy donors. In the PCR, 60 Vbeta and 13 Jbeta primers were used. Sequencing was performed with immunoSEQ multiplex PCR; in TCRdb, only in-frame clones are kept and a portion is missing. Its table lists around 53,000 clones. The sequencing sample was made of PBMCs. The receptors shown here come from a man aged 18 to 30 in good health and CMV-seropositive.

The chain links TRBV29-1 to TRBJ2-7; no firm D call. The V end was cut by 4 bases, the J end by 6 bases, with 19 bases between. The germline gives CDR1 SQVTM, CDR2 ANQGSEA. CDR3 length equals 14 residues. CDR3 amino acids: CSVAAPTFSSEQYF. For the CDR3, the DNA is TGCAGCGTTGCTGCCCCGACATTTTCATCCGAGCAGTACTTC.

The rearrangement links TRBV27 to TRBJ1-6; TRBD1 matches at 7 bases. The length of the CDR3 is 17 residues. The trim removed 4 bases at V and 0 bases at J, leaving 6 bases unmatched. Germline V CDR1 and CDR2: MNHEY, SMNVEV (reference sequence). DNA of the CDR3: TGTGCCAGCAGTTCTCCGGGACAGAGCTCCTATAATTCACCCCTCCACTTT. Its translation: CASSSPGQSSYNSPLHF.

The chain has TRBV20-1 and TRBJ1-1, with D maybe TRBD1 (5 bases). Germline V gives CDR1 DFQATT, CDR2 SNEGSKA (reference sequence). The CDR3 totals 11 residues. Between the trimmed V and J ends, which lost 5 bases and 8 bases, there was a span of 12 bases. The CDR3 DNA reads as TGCAGTGCTGACGGAGGGACCGAAGCTTTCTTT. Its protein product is CSADGGTEAFF.

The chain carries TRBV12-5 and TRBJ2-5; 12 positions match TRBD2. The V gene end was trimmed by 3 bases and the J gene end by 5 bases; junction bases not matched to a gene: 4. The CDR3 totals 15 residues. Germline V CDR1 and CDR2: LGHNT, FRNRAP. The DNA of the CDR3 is TGTGCTAGTGGTTTAGGGACTAGCGGGCTTGAGACCCAGTACTTC. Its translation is CASGLGTSGLETQYF.

This CDR3 is CSVEEGYYTGELFF. The CDR3 DNA sequence: TGCAGCGTTGAAGAGGGCTACTACACCGGGGAGCTGTTTTTT. This sequence joins TRBV29-1 and TRBJ2-2; D unclear. The CDR3 covers 14 residues. The germline V and J ends were trimmed by 0 bases and 3 bases, with 8 bases remaining between them. The V gene's germline CDR1 is SQVTM and CDR2 ANQGSEA.